This entry describes one T cell receptor beta chain. Original processing notes: Amplification with reference gene primers provided the estimates of nucleated cell counts. The repertoire was sequenced with immunoSEQ multiplex PCR; TCRdb's copy has only in-frame clones and lacks some. D and trimming were read from the DNA, whereas the V and J calls and clone size are those reported in that table. The repertoire consists of hundreds of thousands of clones, with roughly 90% occurring once and the leading ten covering 2.2%. Losses at the gene ends were 4 bases for V and 9 bases for J; bases not matched to a gene: 16. CDR3 length equals 16 residues. The germline V gene has CDR1 SGHRS and CDR2 YFSETQ. The entry originates in a study of blood T cell repertoires in COVID-19. Study context: From T cells, B-cell-depleted T cells, or PBMCs came the material, which was cDNA or gDNA.

J is TRBJ2-7 and V is TRBV5-1; 10 bases line up with TRBD2. This clonotype was obtained from a woman in her forties or fifties who had recovered from COVID-19. Material for sequencing was peripheral blood. The CDR3 DNA sequence: TGCGCCAGCAGCCACCGACGGACTAGCGGCCCCCTAAGGCAGTACTTC. Protein: CASSHRRTSGPLRQYF. Combining the CDR3 with reference TRBV5-1 and TRBJ2-7 gives the whole variable domain KAGVTQTPRYLIKTRGQQVTLSCSPISGHRSVSWYQQTPGQGLQFLFEYFSETQRNKGNFPGRFSGRQFSNSRSEMNVSTLELGDSALYLCASSHRRTSGPLRQYFGPGTRLTVT.